This TCR beta chain stems from a study of blood T cell repertoires in COVID-19. In the study overall: Researchers got acute and convalescent COVID-19 samples from the United States, Italy and Spain. Sources were T cells, B-cell-depleted T cells, or PBMCs; the material itself was cDNA or gDNA.

This clone was detected only a few times. Original data processing: Amplification of reference gene primers was used by the study to estimate nucleated cell counts. Clones were sequenced by immunoSEQ multiplex PCR, and TCRdb holds only the in-frame ones, with some missing. For V, J and clone size, that table is used; D and trimming come from the DNA. Among some 130,000 clones listed, roughly nine tenths were seen once. Sequenced material: peripheral blood. The clonotype comes from a man aged 50 to 60 with active COVID-19.

The DNA for the CDR3 is TGTGCCAGCAGTTACTACATGAACACTGAAGCTTTCTTT. Its protein product is CASSYYMNTEAFF. This chain joins TRBV6-2 or TRBV6-3 and TRBJ1-1; no firm D call. This CDR3 is built from 13 residues. Looked up from germline, CDR1 is MNHEY and CDR2 is SVGEGT. V was trimmed by 1 base and J by 0 bases, leaving 3 bases between them.